Below, 2 T cell receptor beta chains from the same sample are listed, as sequenced in a study of T cell responses to AZD1222 COVID-19 vaccine (dated by TCRdb to 2020 to 2022). The time point label on this specimen signifies: about 28 days (+/-7) after the second vaccine dose. The method behind the library was the immunoSEQ multiplex PCR assay. TCRdb took this table from immuneACCESS and kept in-frame rearrangements with V and J called. Such tables lack part of the clones; where checked against another copy, unresolved V genes explain under half of the gap, and the rest is unexplained. Present in this sample are 110,000 to 150,000 clones, around 90% of which were seen just once. The ten largest clones add up to more than 3% of the sample. The starting material was peripheral blood, obtained 28 days after the second AZD1222 dose. The receptor set was obtained from an adult who received the AZD1222 COVID-19 vaccine.

The V gene is TRBV19, the J gene TRBJ1-3, with D possibly being TRBD1 (6 bases). The CDR3 is 13 residues long. Germline V gene data show CDR1 as LNHDA and CDR2 as SQIVND (reference sequence). Trimming took 8 bases from V and 4 from J, leaving 12 bases between them. The CDR3 region has the DNA TGTGCCAGTCCAGACAGGCCCGGAAACACCATATATTTT. It yields the protein CASPDRPGNTIYF.

The chain carries TRBV29-1 and TRBJ1-3; 11 bases agree with TRBD1. Germline-derived CDR1 and CDR2 are SQVTM and ANQGSEA. The CDR3 contains 15 residues. Unmatched junction bases numbered 5, after V lost 6 bases and J lost 1 base. The CDR3 coding sequence is TGCAGCGTGAGGACAGGGGGCACTTCTGGAAACACCATATATTTT. Translation gives CSVRTGGTSGNTIYF. The whole variable domain, filled in from reference TRBV29-1 and TRBJ1-3, reads SAVISQKPSRDICQRGTSLTIQCQVDSQVTMMFWYRQQPGQSLTLIATANQGSEATYESGFVIDKFPISRPNLTFSTLTVSNMSPEDSSIYLCSVRTGGTSGNTIYFGEGSWLTVV.